What follows are 18 T cell receptor beta chains derived from one specimen sequenced in a study of TIL therapy for anti-PD-1-resistant metastatic lung cancer. This was the immunoSEQ v3 assay. Generated by immunoSEQ multiplex PCR, the TCRdb table keeps only in-frame clones and is missing some. The sample has about 20,000 clones, 83% seen once. Time point reported: pre-treatment sample, taken before nivolumab and TIL therapy. Sample: blood, taken at baseline. These receptors were taken from a person aged 30 to 80 with non-small cell lung cancer.

The chain has TRBV7-9 and TRBJ1-1; 12 nucleotides match TRBD1. Germline CDR1 and CDR2: SEHNR and FQNEAQ (reference sequence). V was clipped by 5 bases and J by 11 bases; unmatched bases: 15. The CDR3 length is 16 residues. The CDR3 region has the DNA TGTGCCAGCAGCCACACCGGGGACAGGGGGCTGTGGGGGGCTTTCTTT. Its protein product is CASSHTGDRGLWGAFF.

The gene calls are TRBV4-3 and TRBJ1-2; 10 nucleotides agree with TRBD1. The CDR3 covers 15 residues. The germline gives CDR1 LGHNA, CDR2 YSLEER. The V and J ends lost 2 bases and 8 bases, in that order; junction bases with no gene match: 8. Written as DNA, the CDR3 is TGCGCCAGCAGCCAACCCGGACAGGGGGTGGAAGGCTACACCTTC. As protein: CASSQPGQGVEGYTF.

J is TRBJ2-5 and V is TRBV27, with D possibly matching TRBD2 (6 bases). Germline V gene data show CDR1 as MNHEY and CDR2 as SMNVEV (reference sequence). The CDR3 contains 14 residues. Between the trimmed V and J ends, which lost 5 bases and 6 bases, there was a span of 16 bases. The CDR3 spells CASSLLAEAKTQYF. The CDR3 DNA follows: TGTGCCAGCAGTCTGTTAGCGGAGGCAAAGACCCAGTACTTC.

This chain connects TRBV7-6 to TRBJ2-6; 7 bases are a match to TRBD1. Per the germline V gene, CDR1 is SGHVS and CDR2 is FNYEAQ. Trimming at V came to 3 bases and at J to 0 bases, leaving 11 bases not matched to a gene. This CDR3 is 19 amino acids long. CDR3 nucleotide sequence: TGTGCCAGCAGCTTGAACCTGAGGGGGCAGGGCTCTGGGGCCAACGTCCTGACTTTC. It is translated as CASSLNLRGQGSGANVLTF.

The genes are TRBV28 and TRBJ2-7, with a possible D match to TRBD2 (6 bases). This CDR3 is 15 amino acids long. Germline V gene sequence: CDR1 MDHEN, CDR2 SYDVKM. The V end lost 0 bases, the J end lost 6 bases, and 15 bases lay between the germline ends. The chain's CDR3 is CASSLWGRTPLEQYF. CDR3 bases: TGTGCCAGCAGTTTATGGGGGAGGACGCCTCTCGAGCAGTACTTC.

About this clone: One junction end does not reproduce the germline sequence, and a read error may be involved. V is TRBV7-9 and J is TRBJ2-7; D gene unclear. Germline V gives CDR1 SEHNR, CDR2 FQNEAQ (reference sequence). This CDR3 region has 16 residues. The CDR3 nucleotides read TGTGTCAGCAGCCCCCCGGCTCGGAGCGCTAAACACGAGCAGTACTTC. Residues: CVSSPPARSAKHEQYF.

V gene TRBV28 combines with J gene TRBJ1-2; TRBD1 is a possible D gene (5 bases). Trimming removed 5 bases from V and 0 bases from J, with 13 bases in between. Germline CDR1 and CDR2: MDHEN and SYDVKM. CDR3 length equals 15 residues. The CDR3: CASSRDQGANYGYTF. The CDR3 region has the DNA TGTGCCAGCAGTCGGGACCAGGGAGCTAACTATGGCTACACCTTC.

The rearrangement uses TRBV14 and TRBJ1-4; no reliable D call. The CDR3 covers 15 residues. Germline CDR1 and CDR2: SGHDN and FVKESK. Trimming left V 2 bases short and J 4 bases short, with 11 bases between. The CDR3 region is CASSQWSYSNEKLFF. In nucleotides, the CDR3 is TGTGCCAGCAGCCAATGGTCCTATAGTAATGAAAAACTGTTTTTT.

This clone showed up just once. V gene TRBV7-2 combines with J gene TRBJ1-5; the D is unclear. This CDR3 is built from 15 residues. V was trimmed by 5 bases and J by 2 bases, leaving 13 bases between them. The germline CDR1 and CDR2 sequences are SGHTA and FQGNSA. The CDR3 nucleotides are TGTGCCAGCAGCAAAGGTGGGGTCGGCAATCAGCCCCAGCATTTT. Translating gives CASSKGGVGNQPQHF.

This chain joins TRBV5-8 and TRBJ2-5; 8 bases align to TRBD2. The CDR3 spans 16 residues. The J segment lost 1 base and the V segment lost 4 bases, leaving 9 bases of the junction unmatched. CDR1 SGHTS and CDR2 YDEGEE come from the germline V gene. CDR3 residues: CASSPGPGGGQETQYF. The CDR3 DNA is TGTGCCAGCAGCCCCGGGCCGGGGGGGGGCCAAGAGACCCAGTACTTC.

This clone was picked up one time. This chain uses TRBV6-1 with TRBJ1-2; 7 bases are shared with TRBD1. CDR3 length: 14 residues. V lost 3 bases and J lost 4; bases outside the gene matches: 5. Germline CDR1 MNHNS, CDR2 SASEGT. The CDR3 spells CASSDIQGPYGYTF. In nucleotides, the CDR3 is TGTGCCAGCAGTGATATACAGGGGCCCTATGGCTACACCTTC.

The chain links TRBV7-9 to TRBJ1-2; D is unclear. The CDR3 consists of 13 residues. Per germline, CDR1 SEHNR and CDR2 FQNEAQ (reference sequence). The V and J ends lost 1 base and 9 bases respectively, with 12 bases between them. The CDR3 here is CASSLVDLISYTF. CDR3 in DNA: TGTGCCAGCAGCTTAGTTGACTTGATTAGCTACACCTTC.

The genes are TRBV4-2 and TRBJ2-5; no clear D. The DNA matches TRBJ2-7 better at its end, which makes the J call doubtful. The CDR3 has 12 residues. The V gene's germline CDR1 is LGHNA and CDR2 YNFKEQ. The CDR3 DNA sequence: TGTGCCAGCAGCCAAGCTAGATACGAGCAGTACTTC. Protein sequence: CASSQARYEQYF.

This clone came up a few times. The chain couples TRBV11-1 to TRBJ1-6; D may be TRBD1 (5 bases). CDR1 is SGHAT, CDR2 FQDESV, per germline (reference sequence). This CDR3 is built from 14 residues. The V end was cut by 5 bases, the J end by 7 bases, with 12 bases between. The CDR3 DNA sequence: TGTGCCAGCAGCCTCAGGGCCGGGAATTCACCCCTCCACTTT. Amino acid sequence: CASSLRAGNSPLHF.

This sequence joins TRBV19 and TRBJ2-5, with D possibly called TRBD1 or TRBD2 (5 bases each). Trimming pared 4 bases from V and 5 bases from J, leaving 17 bases between. Germline V gives CDR1 LNHDA, CDR2 SQIVND (reference sequence). The CDR3 extends over 15 amino acids. The CDR3 DNA follows: TGTGCCAGTAGTACGCCGCATCGGGGCGCGGAGACCCAGTACTTC. It specifies CASSTPHRGAETQYF.

V is TRBV28 and J is TRBJ1-3; 12 bases map to TRBD1. Germline V gives CDR1 MDHEN, CDR2 SYDVKM. The length of the CDR3 is 16 residues. V shed 5 bases and J 4 bases; nucleotides not matched to a gene: 6. CDR3 sequence reads: CASSGPGTGGGNTIYF. The DNA of the CDR3 is TGTGCCAGCAGTGGTCCCGGGACAGGGGGCGGAAACACCATATATTTT.

V and J are TRBV7-2 and TRBJ2-3; 8 bases match TRBD2. In germline, CDR1 is SGHTA, CDR2 FQGNSA. The CDR3 runs to 15 residues. With V trimmed by 1 base and J by 4 bases, 4 bases remained unmatched. This chain's CDR3 is CASSLGAGEADTQYF. The CDR3 nucleotides read TGTGCCAGCAGCTTAGGAGCGGGGGAGGCAGATACGCAGTATTTT.

This rearrangement joins TRBV2 to TRBJ2-5; D not resolved. V lost 4 bases and J lost 4, with 10 bases in between. Germline V gene sequence: CDR1 SNHLY, CDR2 FYNNEI. The CDR3 extends over 13 amino acids. The CDR3 loop reads CASSGPTGETQYF. The CDR3 DNA reads as TGTGCCAGCAGTGGACCTACTGGAGAGACCCAGTACTTC.